Presented here are 7 T cell receptor beta chains from one specimen sequenced in a study of cytomegalovirus exposure and HLA in healthy donors. PCR was performed using 60 Vbeta and 13 Jbeta primers. Profiling relied on immunoSEQ multiplex PCR, and the TCRdb table lists in-frame clones only, not all of them. The table includes more than 150,000 clones, about 88% detected once. The sample was PBMCs. The receptor set was obtained from a girl in the first two years of life in good health and CMV-seronegative.

The genes are TRBV27 and TRBJ1-2; a weak D match, TRBD1 (5 bases). The germline V gene has CDR1 MNHEY and CDR2 SMNVEV (reference sequence). The length of the CDR3 is 13 residues. V lost 4 bases and J lost 5, with 11 bases in between. This CDR3 reads CASSSSRGYGYTF. DNA of the CDR3: TGTGCCAGCAGTTCGTCAAGGGGATATGGCTACACCTTC.

The rearrangement links TRBV10-3 to TRBJ1-1; 8 positions agree with TRBD1. After removal of 6 bases from V and 6 bases from J, the junction contained 6 bases not matched to a gene. The CDR3 loop spans 13 amino acids. Germline values: CDR1 ENHRY, CDR2 SYGVKD. This CDR3 reads CAIREDRASEAFF. Here the CDR3 DNA reads TGTGCCATCAGGGAGGACAGGGCCTCTGAAGCTTTCTTT.

This chain joins TRBV30 and TRBJ2-5; 10 nucleotides agree with TRBD2. J was trimmed by 3 bases and V by 3 bases; bases with no gene match: 1. The CDR3 contains 13 residues. Per germline, CDR1 GTSNPN and CDR2 SVGIG (reference sequence). CDR3 sequence: CAWRAGGKETQYF. CDR3 coding DNA: TGTGCCTGGAGAGCGGGGGGGAAAGAGACCCAGTACTTC.

The genes are TRBV6-1 and TRBJ2-7, with D tentatively TRBD1 (7 bases). V shed 6 bases and J shed 2 bases, with 17 bases lying between them. CDR3 length: 15 amino acids. Germline V CDR1 and CDR2: MNHNS, SASEGT. In DNA, the CDR3 is TGTGCCAGCAGCCTCCGGACCAGGGGGGCCTACGAGCAGTACTTC. This sequence encodes CASSLRTRGAYEQYF.

The chain recombines TRBV15 with TRBJ1-3; D not resolved. With 0 bases removed from V and 4 bases from J, the gap between germline ends came to 16 bases. CDR3 length equals 17 residues. The germline CDR1 and CDR2 sequences are LNHNV and YYDKDF (reference sequence). The CDR3 DNA follows: TGTGCCACCAGCAGAGATCAGCCCGGGGTTTCGGGAAACACCATATATTTT. It encodes CATSRDQPGVSGNTIYF.

J is TRBJ1-1 and V is TRBV7-9; 9 positions agree with TRBD1. J lost 0 bases, V lost 6 bases, and 17 bases had no gene match. This CDR3 is 19 amino acids long. CDR1 SEHNR and CDR2 FQNEAQ come from the germline V gene (reference sequence). DNA for the CDR3: TGTGCCAGCAGGGCATCAGGACAGGGGCATTATGGTATGAACACTGAAGCTTTCTTT. Translation gives CASRASGQGHYGMNTEAFF.

V is TRBV9 and J is TRBJ2-7; 10 nucleotides line up with TRBD1. The CDR3 runs 14 residues. Germline-derived CDR1 and CDR2 are SGDLS and YYNGEE. The J segment lost 6 bases and the V segment lost 4 bases, leaving 7 bases of the junction unmatched. The CDR3, as DNA: TGTGCCAGCAGCCCACCGACAGGGGGCCCCGAGCAGTACTTC. Residues: CASSPPTGGPEQYF.